This TCR beta chain emerged from a study of control samples from healthy donors and cancer patients (dated by TCRdb to the early 2020s). The method was the immunoSEQ multiplex PCR assay. TCRdb obtained this table from immuneACCESS and retained in-frame rearrangements with V and J assigned. These tables miss some clones; where compared with another copy, unresolved V genes account for less than half of the shortfall, and the remainder is unexplained. The sample includes roughly 180,000 clones, with roughly 92% observed a single time. Approximately 1.5% of the sample is held by the ten biggest clonotypes. For this clone: The target of this receptor is not known. Per-base qualities were not stored, and no clone one base away is much larger.

Looking up the germline V gene yields CDR1 SGHVS and CDR2 FNYEAQ. Cut back by 5 bases and 6 bases, the V and J ends lie 14 bases apart. From its cysteine to its phenylalanine, the CDR3 spans 15 amino acids. Only CDR3 DNA is held: 45 bases, read in frame from base 1. The sequence came from a woman under 30 in good health. The rearranged segments are TRBV7-6 and TRBJ1-6; TRBD1 is a weak D gene call, 6 bases matching. The sequencing input was blood. The bases are TGTGCCAGCAGCCTCCAGCAGGGGAGTAATTCACCCCTCCACTTT. Its translation is CASSLQQGSNSPLHF.